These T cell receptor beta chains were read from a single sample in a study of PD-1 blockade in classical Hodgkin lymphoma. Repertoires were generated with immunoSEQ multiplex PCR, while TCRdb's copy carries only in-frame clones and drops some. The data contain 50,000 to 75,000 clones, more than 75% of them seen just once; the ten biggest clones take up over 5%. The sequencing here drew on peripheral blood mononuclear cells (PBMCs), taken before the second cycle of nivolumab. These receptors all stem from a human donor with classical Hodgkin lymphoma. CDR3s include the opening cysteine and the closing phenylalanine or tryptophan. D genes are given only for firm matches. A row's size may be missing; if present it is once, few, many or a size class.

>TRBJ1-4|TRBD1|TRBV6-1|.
TGTGCCAGCAGTGTAACGAACAGGGGTTCAACTAATGAAAAACTGTTTTTT
CASSVTNRGSTNEKLFF
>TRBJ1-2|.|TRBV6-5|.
TGTGCCAGCAGATACTTCAGACAAGGAGGTTATGGCTACACCTTC
CASRYFRQGGYGYTF
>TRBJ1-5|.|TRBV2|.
TGTGCCAGCAGTGAAGCGCGACCGACGGATCAGCCCCAGCATTTT
CASSEARPTDQPQHF
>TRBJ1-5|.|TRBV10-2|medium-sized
TGCGCCAGCAGTGATGGGGCGGGGGTTCAGCCCCAGCATTTT
CASSDGAGVQPQHF
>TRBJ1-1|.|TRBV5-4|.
TGTGCCAGCAGCAAAACAGGCCTCATGAACACTGAAGCTTTCTTT
CASSKTGLMNTEAFF
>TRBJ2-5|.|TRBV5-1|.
TGCGCCAGCAGCTTCCAGGTCCAGGAGACCCAGTACTTC
CASSFQVQETQYF
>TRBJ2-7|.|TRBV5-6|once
TGTGCCAGCAGCTTGTGGTCCTACGAGCAGTACTTC
CASSLWSYEQYF
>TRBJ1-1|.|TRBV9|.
TGTGCCAGCAGCGTAGCGATAGGGAGCACTGAAGCTTTCTTT
CASSVAIGSTEAFF
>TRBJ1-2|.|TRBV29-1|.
TGCAGCGTTGTTGGCCCGGGGGCTGGCTACACCTTC
CSVVGPGAGYTF
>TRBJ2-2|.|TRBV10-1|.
TGCGCCAGCAGTGAATCAGGGCCGAACACCGGGGAGCTGTTTTTT
CASSESGPNTGELFF
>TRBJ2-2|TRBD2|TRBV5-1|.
TGCGCCAGCAGCTTGCTAGCGGGGGATTACGGGGAGCTGTTTTTT
CASSLLAGDYGELFF
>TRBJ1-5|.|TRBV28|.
TGTGCCAGCAGCTCCGACAAAAATAGCAATCAGCCCCAGCATTTT
CASSSDKNSNQPQHF
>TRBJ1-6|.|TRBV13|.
TGTGCCAGCAGCAAACCCTCGGCGAGCCCTCCCTCACCCCTCCACTTT
CASSKPSASPPSPLHF
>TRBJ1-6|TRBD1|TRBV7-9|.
TGTGCCAGCAGCCGTACCACAGGGGACATTTCACCCCTCCACTTT
CASSRTTGDISPLHF
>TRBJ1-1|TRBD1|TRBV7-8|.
TGTGCCAGCAGCTTGGACAGGGCGGTAGCTTTCTTT
CASSLDRAVAFF
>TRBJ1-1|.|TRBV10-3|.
TGTGCCTCAACCGGGACACAGAACACTGAAGCTTTCTTT
CASTGTQNTEAFF
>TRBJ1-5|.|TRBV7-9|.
TGTGCCAGCAGCTTAGGGGGGTGGAGCAGCCCTTTCAATCAGCCCCAGCATTTT
CASSLGGWSSPFNQPQHF
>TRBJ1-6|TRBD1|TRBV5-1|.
TGCGCCAGCAGCTTACAGGGGGTGAATTCACCCCTCCACTTT
CASSLQGVNSPLHF
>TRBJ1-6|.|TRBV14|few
TGTGCCAGCAGCCAATTTGGGGGTTCACCCCTCCACTTT
CASSQFGGSPLHF
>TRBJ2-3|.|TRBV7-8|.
TGTGCCAGCAGCTTAGGGCCTAGCGGCACAGATACGCAGTATTTT
CASSLGPSGTDTQYF
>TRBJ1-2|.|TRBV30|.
TGTGCCTGGAGTGTACTCCTCATCGGGGGCTACGCCTTC
CAWSVLLIGGYAF
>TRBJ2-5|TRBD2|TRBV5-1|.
TGCGCCAGCAGCTCATTCTGGGACCCCGTTGCGGGGGCCCAGTACTTC
CASSSFWDPVAGAQYF
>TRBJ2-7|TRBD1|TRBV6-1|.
TGTGCCAGCAGAACAGGGGGCGAGCAGTACTTC
CASRTGGEQYF
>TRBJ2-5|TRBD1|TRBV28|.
TGTGCCAGCAGTTTTATCCGGACAGGGGTTGGAGAGACCCAGTACTTC
CASSFIRTGVGETQYF
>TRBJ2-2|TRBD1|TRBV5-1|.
TGCGCCAGCAGCTTGCTAGGACAGGGGACCGGGGAGCTGTTTTTT
CASSLLGQGTGELFF
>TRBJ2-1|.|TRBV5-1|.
TGCGCCAGCAGCTTGGATACCGGCCTAGGGGAGCAGTTCTTC
CASSLDTGLGEQFF
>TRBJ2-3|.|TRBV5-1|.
TGCGCCAGCAGCTTGGGGGCAGATACGCAGTATTTT
CASSLGADTQYF
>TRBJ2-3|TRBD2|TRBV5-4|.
TGTGCCAGCAGAACAGTAGCGGGGTCCCACATTACGCAGTATTTT
CASRTVAGSHITQYF
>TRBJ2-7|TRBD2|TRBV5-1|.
TGCGCCAGCAGCACCCAGAGCGGGAGCTACGAGCAGTACTTC
CASSTQSGSYEQYF
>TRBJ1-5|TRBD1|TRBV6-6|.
TGTGCCAGCAGCCCGCGACAGGGGAGGAGGCCCCAGCATTTT
CASSPRQGRRPQHF
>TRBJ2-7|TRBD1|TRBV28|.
TGTGCCAGCAGTTTGGCAGGGGGTAGCTCCTACGAGCAGTACTTC
CASSLAGGSSYEQYF
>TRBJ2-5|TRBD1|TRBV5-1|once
TGCGCCAGCAGCTTGGGGGTCGACAGGGGTACCCAGTACTTC
CASSLGVDRGTQYF
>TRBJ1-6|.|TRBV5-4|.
TGTGCCAGCAGCACCAGGGGTGGAGATTCACCCCTCCACTTT
CASSTRGGDSPLHF
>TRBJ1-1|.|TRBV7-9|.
TGTGCCAGCAGCTTAGCTCCGAACACTGAAGCTTTCTTT
CASSLAPNTEAFF
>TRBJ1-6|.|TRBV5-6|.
TGTGCCAGCAGCTTGTCTGGGGGCCTCTCCTATAATTCACCCCTCCACTTT
CASSLSGGLSYNSPLHF
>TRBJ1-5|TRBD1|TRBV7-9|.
TGTGCCAGCAGCCACGCGGACAGGTCTCAGCCCCAGCATTTT
CASSHADRSQPQHF
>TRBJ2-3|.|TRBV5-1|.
TGCGCCAGCAGCCAACAACTGAGCACAGATACGCAGTATTTT
CASSQQLSTDTQYF
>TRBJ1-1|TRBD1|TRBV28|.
TGTGCCAGCACCAACAGGGGGCTGGTCACTGAAGCTTTCTTT
CASTNRGLVTEAFF
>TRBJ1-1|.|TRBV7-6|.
TGTGCCAGCAGCTTAGGGGGTGGGGTGATGAACACTGAAGCTTTCTTT
CASSLGGGVMNTEAFF
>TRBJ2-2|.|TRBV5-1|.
TGCGCCAGCAGCTTGAGAGTTGGTACAGGGCTGGCCGGGGAGCTGTTTTTT
CASSLRVGTGLAGELFF
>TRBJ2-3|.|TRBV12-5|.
TGTGCTAGTGGTTTTGGGGGTACGCAGTATTTT
CASGFGGTQYF
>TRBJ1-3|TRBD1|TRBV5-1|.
TGCGCCAGCAGCTTACAGACAGGGGAGGACACCATATATTTT
CASSLQTGEDTIYF
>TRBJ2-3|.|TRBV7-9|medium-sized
TGTGCCAGCAGCTTAGAGGGGTCAGATACGCAGTATTTT
CASSLEGSDTQYF
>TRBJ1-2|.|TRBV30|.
TGTGCCTGGAGTTCAGGGATTTCGGGCTACACCTTC
CAWSSGISGYTF
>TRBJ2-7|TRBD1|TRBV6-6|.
TGTGCCAGCAGTCAATTAGGCAGACAGGGGGGCTACGAGCAGTACTTC
CASSQLGRQGGYEQYF
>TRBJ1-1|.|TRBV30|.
TGTGCCTGGAATCCGGGGAGGGCGAACACTGAAGCTTTCTTT
CAWNPGRANTEAFF
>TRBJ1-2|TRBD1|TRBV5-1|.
TGCGCCAGCAGCCCCCAGGGGGCGGACGGTGCTAACTATGGCTACACCTTC
CASSPQGADGANYGYTF